These 20 T cell receptor delta chains were all obtained from the same sample, sequenced in a study of γδ T cells in repeated Plasmodium falciparum infection. TCRdb re-called the multiplex PCR reads using CATT. The table has 70,000 to 95,000 delta-chain clones, 1.4% to 1.5% seen once. Vgamma9/Vdelta2+ and Vdelta2-negative gammadelta T cells were flow-sorted from PBMC for bulk sequencing. The sequencing input was gamma-delta T cells from blood. Every receptor here comes from a pool of human donors (malaria-infected and uninfected, not separated).

This clone has only a few counts. The protein that TCRdb holds for this DNA derives from a much larger clone and differs from the translated DNA at residue 5, which likely indicates a read error; the protein shown here is translated from the DNA. V and J are TRDV1 and TRDJ1, with 12 bases lining up with TRDD3. TCRdb offers no J gene call, so here the DNA was matched to germline to obtain one. The CDR3 loop spans 25 amino acids. The V segment lost 4 bases and the J segment 3 bases; nucleotides outside the gene matches: 33. Germline V lookup: CDR1 TSWWSYY, CDR2 QGS. CDR3 loop: CALGGPRGGLPTLGDTLCFADKLIF. CDR3 DNA sequence: TGTGCTCTTGGGGGACCCCGGGGCGGCCTTCCTACACTGGGGGATACCCTGTGCTTTGCCGATAAACTCATCTTT.

This clone was observed a few times. TCRdb assigns this DNA the protein of a much larger clone, which departs from its translation at residue 13; this likely reflects a read error, and the protein shown comes from translating the DNA. The rearrangement joins TRDV2 to TRDJ3; TRDD3 matches 13 bases. The J gene comes from matching the DNA to germline here; TCRdb lacks it. Germline V gene lookup returns CDR1 GEAIGNYY and CDR2 EKD. This CDR3 region has 20 residues. The CDR3, as DNA: TGTGCCTGTGACCTTACTGGGGGATACGGGAGCTCCCGGGACACCCGACAGATGTTTTTC. Amino acid sequence: CACDLTGGYGSSRDTRQMFF.

Remarks on this clone: TCRdb's entry gives the protein of a much larger clone, which mismatches this DNA's translation at residue 19, likely from a read error; the protein reported here is translated from the DNA. This chain uses TRDV1 with TRDJ1; tentatively, D is TRDD2 (7 bases). CDR1 and CDR2 (germline): TSWWSYY, QGS. The V end lost 4 bases, the J end lost 0 bases, and 51 bases lay between the germline ends. This CDR3 is built from 28 residues. CDR3 nucleotides: TGTGCTCTTGGGGCTAATAACAGGGTCCAGTTTCCTACGAGGGAATACGGGGATGGGGTTAAGTACACCGATAAACTCATCTTT. This gives the protein CALGANNRVQFPTREYGDGVKYTDKLIF.

The rearrangement joins TRDV1 to TRDJ1, with 11 bases aligning to TRDD3. The J gene is not listed in TCRdb, so it was assigned here from a DNA match to germline. The CDR3 length is 17 residues. V lost 2 bases and J lost 1; bases outside the gene matches: 6. Germline V gene lookup returns CDR1 TSWWSYY and CDR2 QGS. The CDR3 DNA sequence: TGTGCTCTTGGGGAATTATGGGGGATACGAGGCACCGATAAACTCATCTTT. It encodes CALGELWGIRGTDKLIF.

This clone was recorded a few times. Only one base separates this from a far larger clonotype, so it likely reflects a read error. Other DNA sequences from this sample encode an identical CDR3 as well. V and J are TRDV1 and TRDJ1, with D perhaps matching TRDD3 (6 bases). Germline matching of the DNA provided the J gene here, since TCRdb leaves it blank. The germline CDR1 and CDR2 sequences are TSWWSYY and QGS. The CDR3 is made up of 19 amino acids. For the CDR3, the DNA is TGCGCTCTTGGGGTCCCCACCGCTACGGAAGGGATAGGGAGAACTAAACTCATCTTT. Translating it yields CALGVPTATEGIGRTKLIF.

This clone was seen more than once but under ten times. The amino acid sequence in TCRdb belongs to a much larger clone and departs from this DNA's translation at residue 13, likely a sequencing read error; the sequence shown is translated from the DNA. The gene calls are TRDV1 and TRDJ1; tentative D call: TRDD2 (5 bases). TCRdb lists no J gene, so it was determined here by aligning the DNA to germline. Trimming removed 0 bases from V and 0 bases from J, with 26 bases in between. Germline V CDR1 and CDR2: TSWWSYY, QGS. The CDR3 loop spans 21 amino acids. The CDR3 here is CALGELSTYAFNVPYTDKLIF. The CDR3 DNA reads TGTGCTCTTGGGGAACTAAGTACCTACGCCTTCAACGTGCCGTACACCGATAAACTCATCTTT.

This clone has just a few counts. This DNA's translation differs at residue 5 from TCRdb's protein, which comes from a much larger clone; a read error is likely, and the protein shown is translated from the DNA. The chain employs TRDV1 and TRDJ1; 11 nucleotides agree with TRDD3. The V segment lost 3 bases and the J segment 4 bases; nucleotides outside the gene matches: 28. In germline, CDR1 is TSWWSYY, CDR2 QGS. This CDR3 contains 23 residues. The CDR3 protein is CALGDLSQPAKVLGDKYVDKLIF. The CDR3 DNA follows: TGTGCTCTTGGGGATCTATCCCAACCCGCCAAAGTACTGGGGGATAAATATGTCGATAAACTCATCTTT.

This clone has more than one count but fewer than ten. A read error likely explains why the TCRdb protein, taken from a much larger clone, differs from this DNA's translation at residue 3; the protein shown is translated from the DNA. The V call is TRDV2, the J call TRDJ3; 7 bases are a match to TRDD3. The J gene is absent in TCRdb and was assigned here via DNA matching to germline. The CDR3 has 20 residues. Germline values: CDR1 GEAIGNYY, CDR2 EKD. The CDR3 DNA reads as TGTGCCCGTGACACCGGTACTGGGGACTTGAGCTCCTGGGACACCCGACAGATGTTTTTC. Translating gives CARDTGTGDLSSWDTRQMFF.

Only a few counts were recorded for this clone. The protein recorded in TCRdb matches a much larger clone and deviates from this DNA's translation at residue 10, suggesting a read error; the protein here is obtained by translating the DNA. This chain uses TRDV1 with TRDJ1; 12 bases line up with TRDD3. CDR1 and CDR2 (germline): TSWWSYY, QGS. Trimming at V came to 5 bases and at J to 2 bases, leaving 36 bases not matched to a gene. The CDR3 runs 26 residues. CDR3 coding DNA: TGTGCTCTTGGGAACAACCCGCCTTCCTGCCTAATCTGGGGGATACGCGAGAATGGGGAAACCGATAAACTCATCTTT. Amino acid sequence: CALGNNPPSCLIWGIRENGETDKLIF.

There are a few counts of this clone. TCRdb's listed protein matches a much larger clone and diverges from this DNA's translation at residue 15, likely through a read error; the protein shown comes from the DNA. The CDR3 loop is CALGVSCGDPTCGTGKLIF. The CDR3 DNA is TGTGCTCTTGGGGTTTCCTGTGGGGATCCTACCTGTGGGACCGGTAAACTCATCTTT. The chain links TRDV1 to TRDJ1; D tentatively reads TRDD2 or TRDD3 (6 bases each). Germline lookup yields CDR1 TSWWSYY and CDR2 QGS. The CDR3 extends over 19 amino acids.

As concerns this clone: A far larger clone is off by one base, so a read error is likely. Within the sample, other DNA sequences also encode this same CDR3. The genes are TRDV1 and TRDJ1; TRDD3 aligns across 8 bases. Because TCRdb records no J gene, it was assigned here through a match of the DNA to germline. CDR3 length: 17 residues. From germline, CDR1 is TSWWSYY and CDR2 QGS. Here the CDR3 reads CALKKGSWGKYTDKLIF. The CDR3 DNA sequence: TGTGCTCTTAAGAAAGGTAGCTGGGGGAAGTACACCGACAAACTCATCTTT.

This clone was observed at least ten times. This probably arose from a read error, given a far larger clone one base away. Within the sample, other DNA sequences also encode this same CDR3. This chain uses TRDV2 with TRDJ1; 12 bases fit TRDD3. As TCRdb names no J gene, one was assigned here on the basis of a DNA match to germline. Germline CDR1 GEAIGNYY, CDR2 EKD. Trimming at V came to 0 bases and at J to 2 bases, leaving 15 bases not matched to a gene. The CDR3 is 20 amino acids. As DNA, the CDR3 is TGTGCCTGTGACACCCTTACTGGGGGATACCCCGACAGGATGACCGATAAACTCATCTTT. Protein: CACDTLTGGYPDRMTDKLIF.

Many counts were recorded for this clone. The genes are TRDV2 and TRDJ3, with 10 bases matching TRDD3. No J segment appears in TCRdb, so it was assigned here by matching the sequence to germline. The germline gives CDR1 GEAIGNYY, CDR2 EKD. The CDR3 covers 20 residues. The J segment lost 0 bases and the V segment lost 3 bases, leaving 10 bases of the junction unmatched. The CDR3: CACDRLGDTLSSWDTRQMFF. CDR3 coding DNA: TGTGCCTGTGACCGCTTGGGGGATACCTTAAGCTCCTGGGACACCCGACAGATGTTTTTC.

This clone has ten or more counts. The V and J genes are TRDV1 and TRDJ1; 7 positions agree with TRDD3. Since TCRdb gives no J gene, matching the DNA to germline was used here to assign it. J gave up 3 bases and V 0 bases, and 25 bases lay outside the gene matches. The germline CDR1 and CDR2 sequences are TSWWSYY and QGS. This CDR3 spans 22 amino acids. CDR3 loop: CALGELGRRTRTGVPGSDKLIF. The CDR3 bases are TGTGCTCTTGGGGAACTAGGTCGGCGAACTCGTACTGGGGTTCCCGGGTCCGATAAACTCATCTTT.

This clone has at least ten counts. This chain joins TRDV1 and TRDJ1; 9 bases fit TRDD3. TCRdb offers no J gene call, so here the DNA was matched to germline to obtain one. Germline CDR1 TSWWSYY, CDR2 QGS. J gave up 8 bases and V 1 base, and 11 bases lay outside the gene matches. This CDR3 has 16 residues. Here the CDR3 DNA reads TGTGCTCTTGGGGAACCGGTCCGAAGGGGGATACCCAAACTCATCTTT. It specifies CALGEPVRRGIPKLIF.

This clone was picked up a small number of times. The protein given by TCRdb reflects a much larger clone and differs at residue 9 from this DNA's translation, likely from a read error; the protein shown is the DNA's translation. The V call is TRDV2, the J call TRDJ1; D perhaps matches TRDD3 (5 bases). This CDR3 is built from 21 residues. The V and J ends lost 3 bases and 8 bases respectively, with 39 bases between them. Germline loops: CDR1 GEAIGNYY, CDR2 EKD. The CDR3 DNA follows: TGTGCCTGTGACGCAGTCCTCGACGAACTGGATTCGTCAAAGCAGGGGACCAAACTCATCTTT. It is translated as CACDAVLDELDSSKQGTKLIF.

This clone showed up just a few times. A far larger clone differs by one base, so this is likely a read error. The J gene is TRDJ1, the V gene TRDV1; TRDD3 matches at 13 bases. Because TCRdb records no J gene, it was assigned here through a match of the DNA to germline. The trim removed 2 bases at V and 3 bases at J, leaving 24 bases unmatched. Germline V lookup: CDR1 TSWWSYY, CDR2 QGS. There are 23 residues in the CDR3. For the CDR3, the DNA is TGTGCTCTTGGGGAAGCTCGGGGGCCTTCCTATCGTACTGGGGGATACGCCTCCGATAAACTCATCTTT. Amino acid sequence: CALGEARGPSYRTGGYASDKLIF.

A note on this clone: The TCRdb protein, from a much larger clone, departs from this DNA's translation at residue 8, likely by read error; the protein shown derives from the DNA. The J gene is TRDJ1, the V gene TRDV1, with 8 bases that match TRDD3. TCRdb carries no J gene annotation; the J gene was assigned here by matching the DNA with germline. Germline values: CDR1 TSWWSYY, CDR2 QGS. CDR3 length equals 21 residues. After removal of 1 base from V and 0 bases from J, the junction contained 19 bases not matched to a gene. For the CDR3, the DNA is TGTGCTCTTGGGGAACGGCCCCTCCTACAATACTGGGGGGATTACACCGATAAACTCATCTTT. Translating gives CALGERPLLQYWGDYTDKLIF.

As to this clone: This sequence is one base from a far larger clone and is likely a read error. Distinct nucleotide sequences in the sample also encode this CDR3. The V call is TRDV1, the J call TRDJ1; 8 nucleotides align to TRDD2. The CDR3 length is 18 residues. Germline lookup yields CDR1 TSWWSYY and CDR2 QGS. Unmatched junction bases numbered 25, after V lost 7 bases and J lost 9 bases. The CDR3 region has the DNA TGTGCTCTTGCCGTCGGGCTTCCTACTCCTCTACCCCTAGAACAACTCATCTTT. Protein sequence: CALAVGLPTPLPLEQLIF.

Turning to this clone: The protein recorded in TCRdb matches a much larger clone and deviates from this DNA's translation at residue 5, suggesting a read error; the protein here is obtained by translating the DNA. The rearrangement joins TRDV1 to TRDJ1; TRDD3 matches at 7 bases. TCRdb supplies no J gene; here it was assigned by aligning the nucleotide sequence to germline. There are 20 residues in the CDR3. Germline CDR1 TSWWSYY, CDR2 QGS. DNA for the CDR3: TGTGCCCTTCTCCCCGCGCGTCTTAGGGATACTTTACCTAACACCGATAAACTCATCTTT. Its translation: CALLPARLRDTLPNTDKLIF.